This T cell receptor beta chain was recovered during a study of blood T cell repertoires in COVID-19. Background on the study: COVID-19 samples from acute and convalescent phases originated in the United States, Italy and Spain. PBMCs, B-cell-depleted T cells, or T cells provided the cDNA or gDNA that made up the material.

Original processing notes: Nucleated cell number was recorded as an estimate derived from reference gene primer amplification. Data came from immunoSEQ multiplex PCR; TCRdb stores just in-frame clones and leaves some out. D and trimming come from the DNA, and the V and J calls and clone size come from that table. Altogether roughly 70,000 clones are present, about four fifths being singletons, with the ten largest covering 9% to 10%. With 0 bases removed from V and 2 bases from J, the gap between germline ends came to 11 bases. CDR3 length: 15 residues. Germline V gene lookup returns CDR1 LGHNA and CDR2 YSLEER.

The sample comprised peripheral blood. This clonotype was sampled from a human donor in a cohort sampled during active COVID-19. This chain connects TRBV4-3 to TRBJ2-7; D uncertain. The chain's CDR3 is CASSQDWSDTYEQYF. The CDR3 nucleotides are TGCGCCAGCAGCCAAGATTGGTCAGACACCTACGAGCAGTACTTC.